Below are 16 T cell receptor beta chains sequenced from a single sample in a study of cytomegalovirus exposure and HLA in healthy donors. PCR employed 60 Vbeta and 13 Jbeta primers. TCRdb keeps only in-frame clones here, not all; method: immunoSEQ multiplex PCR. This sample carries around 88,000 clones, over 70% of them seen once, and the ten largest clones take about 7%. Sequencing used PBMCs. The receptors stem from a man aged 50 to 59 in good health and CMV-seropositive.

This clone was seen only once. The junction and the germline gene differ at one end; a read error may be behind it. The chain couples TRBV19 to TRBJ1-5, with D perhaps matching TRBD1 (6 bases). The CDR3 runs 16 residues. From germline, CDR1 is LNHDA and CDR2 SQIVND (reference sequence). This chain's CDR3 is CASSATRTVRNQPQNF. The CDR3 DNA follows: TGTGCCAGTAGTGCCACCCGGACAGTACGCAATCAGCCCCAGAATTTT.

This clone was found once. The rearrangement links TRBV6-1 to TRBJ1-1, with TRBD1 as a possible D gene (6 bases). The CDR3 loop spans 14 amino acids. Germline CDR1 is MNHNS and CDR2 is SASEGT. The V gene lost 6 bases and the J gene lost 4 bases, with 15 bases spanning the gap. CDR3 sequence: CASSEGWGLTEAFF. The CDR3 DNA sequence: TGTGCCAGCAGCGAGGGATGGGGGCTCACTGAAGCTTTCTTT.

This clone was counted once. The same CDR3 is also encoded by other DNA sequences in this sample. V gene TRBV6-5 combines with J gene TRBJ1-2; D is unclear. The CDR3 runs 11 residues. V gave up 2 bases and J gave up 8 bases, with 6 bases separating them. CDR1 and CDR2 (germline): MNHEY, SVGAGI. This chain's CDR3 is CASSYRGGYTF. As DNA, the CDR3 is TGTGCCAGCAGTTACCGAGGGGGCTACACCTTC.

The chain has TRBV2 and TRBJ1-6, with 7 bases matching TRBD1. Germline CDR1 SNHLY, CDR2 FYNNEI. V lost 7 bases and J lost 10; bases outside the gene matches: 4. This CDR3 region has 12 residues. DNA for the CDR3: TGTGCCAGCACGTCAGGGGGGTCACCCCTCCACTTT. This sequence encodes CASTSGGSPLHF. Full variable domain (rest looked up from reference TRBV2 and TRBJ1-6): EPEVTQTPSHQVTQMGQEVILRCVPISNHLYFYWYRQILGQKVEFLVSFYNNEISEKSEIFDDQFSVERPDGSNFTLKIRSTKLEDSAMYFCASTSGGSPLHFGNGTRLTVT.

The V call is TRBV7-3, the J call TRBJ2-3; no firm D call. Germline CDR1 SGHTA, CDR2 FQGTGA. Between the trimmed V and J ends, which lost 5 bases and 3 bases, there was a span of 9 bases. This CDR3 region has 13 residues. Written as DNA, the CDR3 is TGTGCCAGCAGCCCCCGGGTGACAGATACGCAGTATTTT. It yields the protein CASSPRVTDTQYF. The entire variable domain, with the rest obtained from reference TRBV7-3 and TRBJ2-3, is as follows: GAGVSQTPSNKVTEKGKYVELRCDPISGHTALYWYRQSLGQGPEFLIYFQGTGAADDSGLPNDRFFAVRPEGSVSTLKIQRTERGDSAVYLCASSPRVTDTQYFGPGTRLTVL.

The sample holds a few counts of this clone. The CDR3 DNA is TGTGCCAGCAGCTTAAAACAGCAGAATGAAAAACTGTTTTTT. This sequence encodes CASSLKQQNEKLFF. The chain couples TRBV7-9 to TRBJ1-4; D gene unclear. CDR1 and CDR2 (germline): SEHNR, FQNEAQ (reference sequence). Between the trimmed V and J ends, which lost 2 bases and 5 bases, there was a span of 9 bases. The CDR3 is 14 amino acids. The full variable domain, completed using reference TRBV7-9 and TRBJ1-4, is DTGVSQNPRHKITKRGQNVTFRCDPISEHNRLYWYRQTLGQGPEFLTYFQNEAQLEKSRLLSDRFSAERPKGSFSTLEIQRTEQGDSAMYLCASSLKQQNEKLFFGSGTQLSVL.

This clone was recorded only once. The chain joins TRBV5-6 to TRBJ2-1, with 8 bases matching TRBD2. The CDR3 has 17 amino acids. CDR1 and CDR2 (germline): SGHDT, YYEEEE. Trimming took 4 bases from V and 0 from J; bases not matched to a gene: 9. The CDR3 region is CASSRYSGGGSYNEQFF. CDR3 DNA sequence: TGTGCCAGCAGCCGGTATTCGGGGGGGGGCTCCTACAATGAGCAGTTCTTC. The entire variable domain, with the rest obtained from reference TRBV5-6 and TRBJ2-1, is as follows: DAGVTQSPTHLIKTRGQQVTLRCSPKSGHDTVSWYQQALGQGPQFIFQYYEEEERQRGNFPDRFSGHQFPNYSSELNVNALLLGDSALYLCASSRYSGGGSYNEQFFGPGTRLTVL.

The DNA for the CDR3 is TGTGCCAGCAGCCAAGATGTGGGGGGTTTGGATGGCTACACCTTC. This translates into CASSQDVGGLDGYTF. V is TRBV14 and J is TRBJ1-2, with D possibly TRBD1 on 5 matching bases. Germline CDR1 and CDR2: SGHDN and FVKESK. The CDR3 sequence is 15 residues long. V was trimmed by 0 bases and J by 6 bases, leaving 14 bases between them.

This clone has just a few counts. V is TRBV28 and J is TRBJ1-1; 9 nucleotides agree with TRBD1. CDR3 length: 17 amino acids. The J segment lost 1 base and the V segment lost 6 bases, leaving 12 bases of the junction unmatched. The germline CDR1 and CDR2 sequences are MDHEN and SYDVKM. The CDR3 sequence is CASSPPTGGIGNTEAFF. CDR3 bases: TGTGCCAGCAGCCCTCCGACAGGGGGTATAGGGAACACTGAAGCTTTCTTT.

The table lists this clone with a count of one. The CDR3 sequence is CASSPTGESGNTIYF. CDR3 sequence (DNA): TGTGCCAGCAGCCCGACAGGGGAGTCGGGAAACACCATATATTTT. The rearrangement links TRBV7-9 to TRBJ1-3; 8 positions agree with TRBD1. The CDR3 covers 15 residues. Germline loops: CDR1 SEHNR, CDR2 FQNEAQ (reference sequence). The J segment lost 4 bases and the V segment lost 5 bases, leaving 7 bases of the junction unmatched.

CDR3 sequence (DNA): TGTGCCTCCTCTCCTTCGACGGCGGGAGCCGAGCAGTACTTC. It yields the protein CASSPSTAGAEQYF. The chain recombines TRBV10-3 with TRBJ2-7; TRBD2 agrees at 7 bases. The germline CDR1 and CDR2 sequences are ENHRY and SYGVKD. This CDR3 spans 14 amino acids. V dropped 11 bases and J dropped 6; count of bases not matched to a gene: 16.

The chain uses TRBV4-1 and TRBJ2-2; 7 nucleotides agree with TRBD2. CDR3 size: 16 residues. Germline CDR1 MGHRA, CDR2 YSYEKL. V was pared by 0 bases and J by 7 bases, with 8 bases of the junction left unmatched. Here the CDR3 reads CASSQDRSGVYGELFF. The CDR3 coding sequence is TGCGCCAGCAGCCAAGATCGAAGCGGGGTTTACGGGGAGCTGTTTTTT.

This clone has a handful of counts. The rearrangement uses TRBV5-1 and TRBJ2-2; 9 bases match TRBD1. This CDR3 has 17 amino acids. V lost 4 bases, J lost 2 bases, and 9 bases stayed unmatched. Per germline, CDR1 SGHRS and CDR2 YFSETQ. DNA of the CDR3: TGCGCCAGCAGCCCACCAATACAGGGGGCTAACACCGGGGAGCTGTTTTTT. Translation gives CASSPPIQGANTGELFF. Full variable domain (rest looked up from reference TRBV5-1 and TRBJ2-2): KAGVTQTPRYLIKTRGQQVTLSCSPISGHRSVSWYQQTPGQGLQFLFEYFSETQRNKGNFPGRFSGRQFSNSRSEMNVSTLELGDSALYLCASSPPIQGANTGELFFGEGSRLTVL.

The rearrangement links TRBV4-3 to TRBJ2-5, with TRBD2 matching 9 bases. The junction had 16 bases not matched to a gene; V was cut back by 0 bases and J by 5 bases. Per the germline V gene, CDR1 is LGHNA and CDR2 is YSLEER. The CDR3 has 19 residues. The CDR3: CASSQDFGSGLAGYETQYF. CDR3 in DNA: TGCGCCAGCAGCCAAGATTTCGGTTCAGGGCTAGCGGGGTATGAGACCCAGTACTTC.

The gene calls are TRBV5-1 and TRBJ1-1, with D possibly matching TRBD1 (6 bases). The V gene lost 4 bases and the J gene lost 3 bases, with 16 bases spanning the gap. Germline assignment: CDR1 SGHRS and CDR2 YFSETQ. The CDR3 has 15 residues. The CDR3 sequence: CASSPEGGADTEAFF. The CDR3 DNA reads as TGCGCCAGCAGCCCGGAGGGGGGGGCGGACACTGAAGCTTTCTTT.

The J gene is TRBJ1-1, the V gene TRBV19; D not certain. From germline, CDR1 is LNHDA and CDR2 SQIVND (reference sequence). The CDR3 loop spans 13 amino acids. Trimming cost V 7 bases and J 6 bases, with 15 bases left between them. CDR3 bases: TGTGCCAGTATCCCGGGTCCGGGTGCTGAAGCTTTCTTT. Its translation is CASIPGPGAEAFF.